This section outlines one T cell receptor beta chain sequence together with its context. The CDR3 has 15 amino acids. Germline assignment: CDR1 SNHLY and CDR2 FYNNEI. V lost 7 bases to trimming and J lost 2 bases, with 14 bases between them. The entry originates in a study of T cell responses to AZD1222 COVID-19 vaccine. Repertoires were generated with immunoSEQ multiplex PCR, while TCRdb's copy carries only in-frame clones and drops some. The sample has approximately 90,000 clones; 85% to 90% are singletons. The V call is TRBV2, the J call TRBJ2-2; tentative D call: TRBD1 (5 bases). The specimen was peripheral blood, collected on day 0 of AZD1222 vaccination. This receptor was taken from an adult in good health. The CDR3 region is CASIVWTLNTGELFF. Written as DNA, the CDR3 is TGTGCCAGCATTGTCTGGACACTTAACACCGGGGAGCTGTTTTTT.